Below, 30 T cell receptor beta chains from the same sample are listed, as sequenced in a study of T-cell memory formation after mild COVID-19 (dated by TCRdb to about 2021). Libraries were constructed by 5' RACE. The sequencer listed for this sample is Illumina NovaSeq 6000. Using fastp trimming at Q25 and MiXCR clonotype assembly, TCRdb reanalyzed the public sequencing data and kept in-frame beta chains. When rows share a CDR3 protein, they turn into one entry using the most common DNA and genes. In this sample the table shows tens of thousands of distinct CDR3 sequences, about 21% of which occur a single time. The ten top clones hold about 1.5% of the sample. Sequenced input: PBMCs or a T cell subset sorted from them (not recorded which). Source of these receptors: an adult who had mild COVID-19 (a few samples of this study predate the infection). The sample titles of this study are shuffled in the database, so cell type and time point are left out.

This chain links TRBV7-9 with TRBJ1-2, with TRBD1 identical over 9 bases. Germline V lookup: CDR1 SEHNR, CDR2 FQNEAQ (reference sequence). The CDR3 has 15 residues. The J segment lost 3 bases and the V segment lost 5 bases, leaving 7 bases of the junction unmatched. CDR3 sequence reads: CASSKTGGSDYGYTF. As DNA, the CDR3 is TGTGCCAGCAGCAAGACAGGGGGATCAGACTATGGCTACACCTTC.

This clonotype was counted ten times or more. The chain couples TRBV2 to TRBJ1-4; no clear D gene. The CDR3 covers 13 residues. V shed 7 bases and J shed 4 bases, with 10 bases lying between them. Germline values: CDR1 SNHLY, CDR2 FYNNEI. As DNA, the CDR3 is TGTGCCAGCAATTGGGTTCTTAATGAAAAACTGTTTTTT. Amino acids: CASNWVLNEKLFF.

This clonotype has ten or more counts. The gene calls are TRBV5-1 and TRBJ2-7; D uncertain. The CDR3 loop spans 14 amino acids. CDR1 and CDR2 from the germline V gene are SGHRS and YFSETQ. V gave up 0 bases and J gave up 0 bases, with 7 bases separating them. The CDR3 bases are TGCGCCAGCAGCTTGGGAGGCAACTCCTACGAGCAGTACTTC. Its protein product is CASSLGGNSYEQYF.

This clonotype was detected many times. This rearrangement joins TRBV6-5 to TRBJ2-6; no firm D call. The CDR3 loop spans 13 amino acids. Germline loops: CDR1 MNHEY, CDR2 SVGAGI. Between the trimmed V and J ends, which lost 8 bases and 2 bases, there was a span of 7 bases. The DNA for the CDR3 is TGTGCCAGCGGGGTAGCTGGGGCCAACGTCCTGACTTTC. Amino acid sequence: CASGVAGANVLTF.

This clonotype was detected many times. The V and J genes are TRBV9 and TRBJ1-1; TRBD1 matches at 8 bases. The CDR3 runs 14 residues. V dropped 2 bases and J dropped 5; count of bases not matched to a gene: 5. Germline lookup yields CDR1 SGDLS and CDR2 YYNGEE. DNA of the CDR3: TGTGCCAGCAGCGTGTCCGGGACAGGAACTGAAGCTTTCTTT. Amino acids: CASSVSGTGTEAFF.

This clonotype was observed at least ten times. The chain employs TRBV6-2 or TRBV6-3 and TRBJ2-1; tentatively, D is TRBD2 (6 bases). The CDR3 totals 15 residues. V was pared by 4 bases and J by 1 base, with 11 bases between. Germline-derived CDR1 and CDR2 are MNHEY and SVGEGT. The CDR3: CASSLAEPSYNEQFF. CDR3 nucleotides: TGTGCCAGCAGTTTAGCGGAACCATCCTACAATGAGCAGTTCTTC.

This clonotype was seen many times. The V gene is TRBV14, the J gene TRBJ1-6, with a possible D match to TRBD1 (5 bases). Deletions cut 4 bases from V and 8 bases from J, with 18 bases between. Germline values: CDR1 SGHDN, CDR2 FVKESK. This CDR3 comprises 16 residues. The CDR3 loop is CASSRAGGNKDSPLHF. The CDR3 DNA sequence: TGTGCCAGCAGCCGAGCGGGGGGTAATAAGGATTCACCCCTCCACTTT.

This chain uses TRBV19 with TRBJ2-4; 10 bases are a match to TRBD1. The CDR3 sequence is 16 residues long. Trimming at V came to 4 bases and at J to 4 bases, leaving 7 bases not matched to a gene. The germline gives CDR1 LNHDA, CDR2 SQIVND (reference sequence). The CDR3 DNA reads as TGTGCCAGTAGTACCCGACAGGGGGCTGGGAAAAACATTCAGTACTTC. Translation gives CASSTRQGAGKNIQYF.

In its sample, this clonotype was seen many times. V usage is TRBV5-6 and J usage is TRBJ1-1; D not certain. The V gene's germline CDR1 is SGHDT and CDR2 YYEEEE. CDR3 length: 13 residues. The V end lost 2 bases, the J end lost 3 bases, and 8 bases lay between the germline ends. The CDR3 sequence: CASSFGRDTEAFF. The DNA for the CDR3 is TGTGCCAGCAGCTTTGGAAGGGACACTGAAGCTTTCTTT.

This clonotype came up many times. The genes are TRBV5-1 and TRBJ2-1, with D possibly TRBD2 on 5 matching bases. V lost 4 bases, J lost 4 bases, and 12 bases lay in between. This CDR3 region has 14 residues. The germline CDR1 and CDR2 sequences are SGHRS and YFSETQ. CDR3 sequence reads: CASSRGSRYNEQFF. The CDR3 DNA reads TGCGCCAGCAGCCGGGGTTCGAGGTACAATGAGCAGTTCTTC. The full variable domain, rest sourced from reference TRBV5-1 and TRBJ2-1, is KAGVTQTPRYLIKTRGQQVTLSCSPISGHRSVSWYQQTPGQGLQFLFEYFSETQRNKGNFPGRFSGRQFSNSRSEMNVSTLELGDSALYLCASSRGSRYNEQFFGPGTRLTVL.

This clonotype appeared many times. The CDR3 DNA reads as TGCGCCAGCAGCTTGGTAGGGGAGAGCTACAATGAGCAGTTCTTC. Translation gives CASSLVGESYNEQFF. J is TRBJ2-1 and V is TRBV5-1; D possibly matches TRBD1 or TRBD2 (5 bases each). CDR1 is SGHRS and CDR2 is YFSETQ in the germline V gene. The CDR3 has 15 amino acids. V was trimmed by 0 bases and J by 3 bases, leaving 10 bases between them.

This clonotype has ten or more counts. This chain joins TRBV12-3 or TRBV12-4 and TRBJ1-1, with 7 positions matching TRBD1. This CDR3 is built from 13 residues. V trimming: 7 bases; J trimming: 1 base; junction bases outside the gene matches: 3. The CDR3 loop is CASKQGRNTEAFF. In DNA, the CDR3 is TGTGCCAGCAAACAGGGGAGGAACACTGAAGCTTTCTTT.

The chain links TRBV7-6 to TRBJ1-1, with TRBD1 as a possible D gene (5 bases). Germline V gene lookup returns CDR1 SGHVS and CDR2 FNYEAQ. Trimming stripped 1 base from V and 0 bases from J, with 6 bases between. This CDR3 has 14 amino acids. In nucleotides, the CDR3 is TGTGCCAGCAGCTTAGGACAGATGAACACTGAAGCTTTCTTT. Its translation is CASSLGQMNTEAFF.

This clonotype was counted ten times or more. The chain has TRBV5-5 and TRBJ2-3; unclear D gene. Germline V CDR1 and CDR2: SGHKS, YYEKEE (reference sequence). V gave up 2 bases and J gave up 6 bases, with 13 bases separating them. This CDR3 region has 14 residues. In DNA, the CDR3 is TGTGCCAGCAGCTTTCTCGATGGTGTCGATACGCAGTATTTT. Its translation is CASSFLDGVDTQYF.

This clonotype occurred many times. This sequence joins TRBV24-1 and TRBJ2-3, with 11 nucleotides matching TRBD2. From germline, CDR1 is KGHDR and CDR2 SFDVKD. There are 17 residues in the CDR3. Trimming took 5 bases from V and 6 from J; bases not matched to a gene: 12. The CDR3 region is CATSAPASGRPGDTQYF. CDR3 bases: TGTGCCACCAGTGCCCCGGCTAGCGGGAGGCCGGGGGATACGCAGTATTTT.

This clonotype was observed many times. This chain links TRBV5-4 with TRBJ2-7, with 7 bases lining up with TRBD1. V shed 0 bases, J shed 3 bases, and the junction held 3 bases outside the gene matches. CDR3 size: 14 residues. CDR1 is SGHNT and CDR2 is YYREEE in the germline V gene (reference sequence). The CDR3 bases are TGTGCCAGCAGCTTGGACAGGGGCCTCTACGAGCAGTACTTC. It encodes CASSLDRGLYEQYF.

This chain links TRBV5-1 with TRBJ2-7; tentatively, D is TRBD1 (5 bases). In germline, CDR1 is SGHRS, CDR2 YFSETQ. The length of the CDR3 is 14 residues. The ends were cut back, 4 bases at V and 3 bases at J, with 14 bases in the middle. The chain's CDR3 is CASSQGENYYEQYF. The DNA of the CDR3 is TGCGCCAGCAGCCAGGGTGAAAACTACTACGAGCAGTACTTC.

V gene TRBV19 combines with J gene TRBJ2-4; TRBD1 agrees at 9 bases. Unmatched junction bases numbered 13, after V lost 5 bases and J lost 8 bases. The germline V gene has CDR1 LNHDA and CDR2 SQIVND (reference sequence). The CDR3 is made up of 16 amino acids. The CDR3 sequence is CASSPYPGTGLHIQYF. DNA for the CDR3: TGTGCCAGTAGTCCATATCCCGGGACAGGGTTGCACATTCAGTACTTC. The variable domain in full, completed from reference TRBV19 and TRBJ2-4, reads DGGITQSPKYLFRKEGQNVTLSCEQNLNHDAMYWYRQDPGQGLRLIYYSQIVNDFQKGDIAEGYSVSREKKESFPLTVTSAQKNPTAFYLCASSPYPGTGLHIQYFGAGTRLSVL.

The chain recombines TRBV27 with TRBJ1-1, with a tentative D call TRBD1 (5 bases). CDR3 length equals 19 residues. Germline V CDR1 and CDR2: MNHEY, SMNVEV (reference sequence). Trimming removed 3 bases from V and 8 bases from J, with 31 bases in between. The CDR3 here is CASSFLTPGREKGSIEAFF. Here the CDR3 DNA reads TGTGCCAGCAGTTTCTTAACCCCCGGCAGGGAGAAAGGAAGCATAGAAGCTTTCTTT.

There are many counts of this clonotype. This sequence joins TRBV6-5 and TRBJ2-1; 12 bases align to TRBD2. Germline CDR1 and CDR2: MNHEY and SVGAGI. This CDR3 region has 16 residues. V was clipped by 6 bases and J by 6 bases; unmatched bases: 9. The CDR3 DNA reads TGTGCCAGCAGAATCCGACTAGCGGGAGAACGCAATGAGCAGTTCTTC. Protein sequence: CASRIRLAGERNEQFF.

This CDR3 reads CASRETKDGNTIYF. DNA of the CDR3: TGTGCCAGCAGGGAGACAAAGGATGGAAACACCATATATTTT. The J gene is TRBJ1-3, the V gene TRBV6-6; D call uncertain. The CDR3 is made up of 14 amino acids. Trimming stripped 6 bases from V and 3 bases from J, with 12 bases between. Germline V lookup: CDR1 MNHNY, CDR2 SVGAGI (reference sequence).

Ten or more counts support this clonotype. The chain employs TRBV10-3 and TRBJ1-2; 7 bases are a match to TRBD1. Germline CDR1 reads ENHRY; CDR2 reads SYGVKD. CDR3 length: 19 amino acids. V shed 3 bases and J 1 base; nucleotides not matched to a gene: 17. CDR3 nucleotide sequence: TGTGCCATCAGTGAATGGGGCCCGTCGAGGGACAGCATTAACTATGGCTACACCTTC. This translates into CAISEWGPSRDSINYGYTF.

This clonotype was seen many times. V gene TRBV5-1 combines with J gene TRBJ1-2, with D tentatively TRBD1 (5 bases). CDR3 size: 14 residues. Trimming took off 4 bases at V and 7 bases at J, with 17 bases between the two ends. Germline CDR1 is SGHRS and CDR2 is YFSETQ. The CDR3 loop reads CASSLRRAGLGYTF. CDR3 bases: TGCGCCAGCAGCCTAAGGCGGGCAGGGCTTGGCTACACCTTC.

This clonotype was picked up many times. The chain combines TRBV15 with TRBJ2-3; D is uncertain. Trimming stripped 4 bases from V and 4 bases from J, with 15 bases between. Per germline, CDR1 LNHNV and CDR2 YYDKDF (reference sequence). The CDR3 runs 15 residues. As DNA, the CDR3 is TGTGCCACCAGCATCTGGTCAGGTTTCGCAGATACGCAGTATTTT. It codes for CATSIWSGFADTQYF.

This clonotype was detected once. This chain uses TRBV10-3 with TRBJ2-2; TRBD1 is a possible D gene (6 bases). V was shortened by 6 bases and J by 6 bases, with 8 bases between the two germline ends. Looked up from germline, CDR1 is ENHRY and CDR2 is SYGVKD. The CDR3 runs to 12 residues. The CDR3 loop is CAISPGAGELFF. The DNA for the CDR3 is TGTGCCATCAGCCCAGGGGCCGGGGAGCTGTTTTTT.

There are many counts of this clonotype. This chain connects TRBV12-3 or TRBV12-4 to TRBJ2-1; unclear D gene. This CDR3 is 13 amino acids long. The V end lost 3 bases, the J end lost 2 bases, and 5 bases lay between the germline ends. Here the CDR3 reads CASSFSAYNEQFF. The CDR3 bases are TGTGCCAGCAGTTTCTCCGCCTACAATGAGCAGTTCTTC.

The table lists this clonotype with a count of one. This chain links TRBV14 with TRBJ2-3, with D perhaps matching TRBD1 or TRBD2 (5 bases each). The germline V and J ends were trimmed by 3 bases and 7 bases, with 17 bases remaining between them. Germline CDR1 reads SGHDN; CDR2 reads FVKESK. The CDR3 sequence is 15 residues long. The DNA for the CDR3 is TGTGCCAGCAGCCAGGGGTCCTCGTGGGGGAATACGCAGTATTTT. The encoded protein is CASSQGSSWGNTQYF.

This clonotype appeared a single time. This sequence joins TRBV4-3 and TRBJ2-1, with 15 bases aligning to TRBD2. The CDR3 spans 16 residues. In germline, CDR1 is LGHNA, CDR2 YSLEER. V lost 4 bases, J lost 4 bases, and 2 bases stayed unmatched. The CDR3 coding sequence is TGCGCCAGCAGCCCTGGGACTAGCGGGAGGTACAATGAGCAGTTCTTC. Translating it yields CASSPGTSGRYNEQFF.

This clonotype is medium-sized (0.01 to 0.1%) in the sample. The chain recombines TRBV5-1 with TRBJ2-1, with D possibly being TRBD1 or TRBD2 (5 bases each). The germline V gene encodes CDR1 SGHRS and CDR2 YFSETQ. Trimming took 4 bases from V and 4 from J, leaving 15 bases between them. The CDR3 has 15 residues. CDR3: CASSVGAGRYNEQFF. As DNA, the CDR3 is TGCGCCAGCAGCGTCGGGGCAGGGAGATACAATGAGCAGTTCTTC.

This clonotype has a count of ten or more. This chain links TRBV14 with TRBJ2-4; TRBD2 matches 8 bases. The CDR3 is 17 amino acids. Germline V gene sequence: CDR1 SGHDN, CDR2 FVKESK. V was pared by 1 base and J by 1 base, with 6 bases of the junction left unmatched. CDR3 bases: TGTGCCAGCAGCCAAGGAGGACTAGCCCTGGCCAAAAACATTCAGTACTTC. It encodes CASSQGGLALAKNIQYF.